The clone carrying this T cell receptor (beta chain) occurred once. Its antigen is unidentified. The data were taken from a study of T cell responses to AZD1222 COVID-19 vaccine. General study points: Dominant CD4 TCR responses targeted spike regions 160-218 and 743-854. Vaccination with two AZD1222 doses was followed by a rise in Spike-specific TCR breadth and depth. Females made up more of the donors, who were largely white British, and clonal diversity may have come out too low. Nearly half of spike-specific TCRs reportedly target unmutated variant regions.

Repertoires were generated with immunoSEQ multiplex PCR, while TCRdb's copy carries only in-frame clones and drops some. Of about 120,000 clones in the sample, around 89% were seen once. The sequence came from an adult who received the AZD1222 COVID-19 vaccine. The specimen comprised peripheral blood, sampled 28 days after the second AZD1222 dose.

The CDR3 region has the DNA TGTGCCAGCAGTGTCGACAGGTTCTATGGCTACACCTTC. Its translation: CASSVDRFYGYTF. This rearrangement joins TRBV12-3 or TRBV12-4 to TRBJ1-2; tentatively, D is TRBD1 (6 bases). The CDR3 runs 13 residues. Trimming took off 5 bases at V and 4 bases at J, with 11 bases between the two ends.